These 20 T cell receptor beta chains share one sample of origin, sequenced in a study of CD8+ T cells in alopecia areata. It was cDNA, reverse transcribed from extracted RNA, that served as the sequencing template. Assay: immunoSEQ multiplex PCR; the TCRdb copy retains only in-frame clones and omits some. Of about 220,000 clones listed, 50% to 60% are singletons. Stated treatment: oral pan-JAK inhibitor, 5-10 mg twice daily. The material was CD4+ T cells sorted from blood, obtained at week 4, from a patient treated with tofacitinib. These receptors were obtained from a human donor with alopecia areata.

CDR3 sequence: CASSLSGANVLTF. CDR3 bases: TGTGCCAGCAGCTTATCTGGGGCCAACGTCCTGACTTTC. The rearrangement links TRBV11-2 to TRBJ2-6; no reliable D call. V lost 2 bases and J lost 1, with 0 bases in between. The CDR3 totals 13 residues. Germline values: CDR1 SGHAT, CDR2 FQNNGV.

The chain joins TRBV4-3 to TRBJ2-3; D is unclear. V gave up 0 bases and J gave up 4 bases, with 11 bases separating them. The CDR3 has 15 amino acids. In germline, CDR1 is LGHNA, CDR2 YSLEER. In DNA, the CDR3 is TGCGCCAGCAGCCAAGACAGGTTGCGCGCAGATACGCAGTATTTT. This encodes CASSQDRLRADTQYF.

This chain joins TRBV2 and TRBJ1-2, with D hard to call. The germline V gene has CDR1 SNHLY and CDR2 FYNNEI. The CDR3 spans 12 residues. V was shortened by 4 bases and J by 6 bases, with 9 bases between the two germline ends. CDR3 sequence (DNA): TGTGCCAGCAGTGTCGGGTTCGATGGCTACACCTTC. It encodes CASSVGFDGYTF.

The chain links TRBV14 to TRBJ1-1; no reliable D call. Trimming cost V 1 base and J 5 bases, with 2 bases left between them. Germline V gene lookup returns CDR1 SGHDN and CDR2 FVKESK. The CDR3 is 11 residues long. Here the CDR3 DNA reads TGTGCCAGCAGCCAAGGAACTGAAGCTTTCTTT. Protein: CASSQGTEAFF. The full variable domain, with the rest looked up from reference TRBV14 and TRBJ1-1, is EAGVTQFPSHSVIEKGQTVTLRCDPISGHDNLYWYRRVMGKEIKFLLHFVKESKQDESGMPNNRFLAERTGGTYSTLKVQPAELEDSGVYFCASSQGTEAFFGQGTRLTVV.

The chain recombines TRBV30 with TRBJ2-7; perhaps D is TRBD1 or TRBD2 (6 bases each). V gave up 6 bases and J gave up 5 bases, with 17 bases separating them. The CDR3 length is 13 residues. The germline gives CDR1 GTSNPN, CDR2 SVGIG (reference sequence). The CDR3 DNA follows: TGTGCCTGTACGGGGGCCAGGGTGGACGAGCAGTACTTC. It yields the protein CACTGARVDEQYF.

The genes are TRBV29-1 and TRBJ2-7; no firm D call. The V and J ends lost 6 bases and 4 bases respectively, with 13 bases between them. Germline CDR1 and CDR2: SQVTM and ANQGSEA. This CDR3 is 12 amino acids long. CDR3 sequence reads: CSVANTPYEQYF. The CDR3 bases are TGCAGCGTGGCTAACACGCCGTACGAGCAGTACTTC.

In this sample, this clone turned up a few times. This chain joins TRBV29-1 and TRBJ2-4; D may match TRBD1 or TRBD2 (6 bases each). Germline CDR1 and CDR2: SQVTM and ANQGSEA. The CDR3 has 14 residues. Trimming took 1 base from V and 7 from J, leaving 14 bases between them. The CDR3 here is CSVEAPGARNIQYF. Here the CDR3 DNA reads TGCAGCGTTGAAGCACCGGGGGCGAGGAACATTCAGTACTTC.

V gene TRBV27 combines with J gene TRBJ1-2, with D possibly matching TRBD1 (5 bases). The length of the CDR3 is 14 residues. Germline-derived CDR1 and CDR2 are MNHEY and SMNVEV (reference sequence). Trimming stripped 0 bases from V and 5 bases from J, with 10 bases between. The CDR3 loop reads CASSLSGPGYGYTF. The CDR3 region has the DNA TGTGCCAGCAGTTTATCGGGGCCGGGGTATGGCTACACCTTC.

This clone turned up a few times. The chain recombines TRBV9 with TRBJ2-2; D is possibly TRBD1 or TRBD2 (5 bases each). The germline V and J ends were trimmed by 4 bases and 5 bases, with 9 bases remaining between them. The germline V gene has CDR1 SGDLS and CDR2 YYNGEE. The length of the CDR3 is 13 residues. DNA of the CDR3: TGTGCCAGCAGCCGAGGGGAGACCGGGGAGCTGTTTTTT. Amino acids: CASSRGETGELFF.

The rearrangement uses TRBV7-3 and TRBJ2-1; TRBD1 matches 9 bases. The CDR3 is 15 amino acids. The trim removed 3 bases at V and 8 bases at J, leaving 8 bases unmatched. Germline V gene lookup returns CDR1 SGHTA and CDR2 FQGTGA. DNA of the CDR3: TGTGCCAGCAGCTTGGACAGGGGAACAAGCGATGAGCAGTTCTTC. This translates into CASSLDRGTSDEQFF.

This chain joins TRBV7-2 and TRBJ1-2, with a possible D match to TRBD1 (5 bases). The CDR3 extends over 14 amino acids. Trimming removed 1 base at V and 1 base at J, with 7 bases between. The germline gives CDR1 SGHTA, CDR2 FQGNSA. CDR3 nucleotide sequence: TGTGCCAGCAGCTTAGGGACAAGTAACTATGGCTACACCTTC. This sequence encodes CASSLGTSNYGYTF.

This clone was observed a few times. The CDR3 DNA sequence: TGTGCCAGCAGTGTGGGGGCTGGCTACGAGCAGTACTTC. Protein: CASSVGAGYEQYF. The rearrangement joins TRBV2 to TRBJ2-7, with D maybe TRBD1 (6 bases). The CDR3 is 13 amino acids. Trimming stripped 4 bases from V and 3 bases from J, with 10 bases between. CDR1 is SNHLY, CDR2 FYNNEI, per germline. Full variable domain (missing parts from reference TRBV2 and TRBJ2-7): EPEVTQTPSHQVTQMGQEVILRCVPISNHLYFYWYRQILGQKVEFLVSFYNNEISEKSEIFDDQFSVERPDGSNFTLKIRSTKLEDSAMYFCASSVGAGYEQYFGPGTRLTVT.

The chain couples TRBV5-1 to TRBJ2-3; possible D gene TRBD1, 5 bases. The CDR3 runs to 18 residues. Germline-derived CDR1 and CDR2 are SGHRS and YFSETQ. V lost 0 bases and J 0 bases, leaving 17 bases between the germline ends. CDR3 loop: CASSLGMTVVLSTDTQYF. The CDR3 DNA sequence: TGCGCCAGCAGCTTGGGGATGACAGTGGTCCTTAGCACAGATACGCAGTATTTT.

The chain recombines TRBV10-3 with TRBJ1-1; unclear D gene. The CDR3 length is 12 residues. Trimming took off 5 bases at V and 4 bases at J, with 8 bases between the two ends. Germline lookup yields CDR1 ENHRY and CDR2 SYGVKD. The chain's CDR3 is CAISLKGTEAFF. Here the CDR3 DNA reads TGTGCCATCAGTCTAAAGGGCACTGAAGCTTTCTTT.

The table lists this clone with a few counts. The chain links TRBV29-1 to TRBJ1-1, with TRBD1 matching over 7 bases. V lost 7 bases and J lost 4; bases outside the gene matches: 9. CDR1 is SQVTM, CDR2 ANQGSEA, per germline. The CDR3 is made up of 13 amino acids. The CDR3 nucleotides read TGCAGCGCCAGACCGACAGGGCGCACTGAAGCTTTCTTT. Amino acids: CSARPTGRTEAFF.

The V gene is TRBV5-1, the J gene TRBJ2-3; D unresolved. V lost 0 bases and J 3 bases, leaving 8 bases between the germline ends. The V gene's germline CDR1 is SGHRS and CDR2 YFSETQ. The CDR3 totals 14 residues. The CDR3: CASSLGDQTDTQYF. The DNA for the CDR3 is TGCGCCAGCAGCTTGGGGGATCAGACAGATACGCAGTATTTT.

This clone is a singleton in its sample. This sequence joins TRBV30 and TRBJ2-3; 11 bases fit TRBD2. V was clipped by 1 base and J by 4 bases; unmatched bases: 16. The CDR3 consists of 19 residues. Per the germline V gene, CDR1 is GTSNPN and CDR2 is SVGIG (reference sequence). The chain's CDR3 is CAWSDTIAGGSVGADTQYF. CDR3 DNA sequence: TGTGCCTGGAGTGACACCATAGCGGGGGGGAGTGTTGGAGCAGATACGCAGTATTTT.

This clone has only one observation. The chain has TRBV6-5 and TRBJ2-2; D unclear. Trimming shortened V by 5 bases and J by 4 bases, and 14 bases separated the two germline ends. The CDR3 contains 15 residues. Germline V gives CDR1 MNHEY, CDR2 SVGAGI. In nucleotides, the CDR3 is TGTGCCAGCAGTCCTACCACAGTTACCACCGGGGAGCTGTTTTTT. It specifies CASSPTTVTTGELFF.

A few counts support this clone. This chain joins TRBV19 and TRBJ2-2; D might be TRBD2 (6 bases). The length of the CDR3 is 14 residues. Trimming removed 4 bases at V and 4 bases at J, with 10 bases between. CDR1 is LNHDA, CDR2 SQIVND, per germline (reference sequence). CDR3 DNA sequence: TGTGCCAGTAGTAGGGACTTCTTCACCGGGGAGCTGTTTTTT. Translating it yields CASSRDFFTGELFF.

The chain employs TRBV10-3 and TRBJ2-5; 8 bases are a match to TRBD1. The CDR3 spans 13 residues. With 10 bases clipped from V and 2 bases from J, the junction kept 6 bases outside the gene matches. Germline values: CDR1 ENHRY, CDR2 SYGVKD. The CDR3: CATGTGDQETQYF. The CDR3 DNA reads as TGTGCCACCGGGACAGGAGATCAAGAGACCCAGTACTTC.